This note documents a single T cell receptor (beta chain) sequence. Participants, 18 to 89 years old, spanned about 26 US areas. This record comes from a study of blood T cell repertoires in COVID-19. Only in-frame clones appear in the TCRdb table, and some are missing; sequencing was by immunoSEQ multiplex PCR. The table shows about 320,000 clones, with 85% occurring only once. This CDR3 contains 15 residues. The V gene's germline CDR1 is SGHVS and CDR2 FQNEAQ. J lost 5 bases, V lost 3 bases, and 6 bases had no gene match. The TCR comes from a woman aged 25-40 years who had been exposed to COVID-19. Sequencing was done on a sample of PBMCs or T cells enriched from blood (not recorded which). The chain combines TRBV7-8 with TRBJ2-5; 10 nucleotides agree with TRBD2. The CDR3 region is CASSLSGGAGETQYF. The DNA for the CDR3 is TGTGCCAGCAGCTTGAGCGGGGGGGCCGGGGAGACCCAGTACTTC.